A single sample gave rise to the 13 T cell receptor beta chains below, sequenced in a study of regulatory T cells in long-lasting Graves disease. Regarding time point: newly diagnosed GD, antithyroid drugs for less than 3 months. Isolated PBMC RNA provided the starting material for the TCR library. Sequencing libraries for TCR beta were prepared with iRepertoire HTBI primers and Arm-PCR of CDR3 regions. TCRdb re-called the multiplex PCR reads with MiXCR, one entry per CDR3 protein. The sample has about 420,000 distinct CDR3 sequences, around 15% seen once. The data were also submitted as part of a second study, on T cells in Graves' hyperthyroidism and ophthalmopathy.

The material was peripheral blood mononuclear cells (PBMCs), obtained at new diagnosis, from a patient treated with antithyroid drugs. These TCRs come from a woman aged 18-29 years with Graves disease.

The rearrangement links TRBV7-3 to TRBJ1-1; TRBD1 agrees at 9 bases. The V and J ends lost 4 bases and 6 bases, in that order; junction bases with no gene match: 3. Germline V gene data show CDR1 as SGHTA and CDR2 as FQGTGA. CDR3 length: 13 residues. The CDR3 bases are TGTGCCAGCAGCTCGGACAGGGGCGCTGAAGCTTTCTTT. Protein: CASSSDRGAEAFF.

The chain has TRBV30 and TRBJ1-1; TRBD1 might be the D (5 bases). Germline values: CDR1 GTSNPN, CDR2 SVGIG (reference sequence). This CDR3 has 13 amino acids. V lost 3 bases to trimming and J lost 1 base, with 9 bases between them. CDR3 nucleotide sequence: TGTGCCTGGAGCGTGGGGGGGAACACTGAAGCTTTCTTT. It encodes CAWSVGGNTEAFF.

In its sample, this clonotype was seen many times. This chain joins TRBV28 and TRBJ2-3, with D possibly TRBD2 on 6 matching bases. The germline gives CDR1 MDHEN, CDR2 SYDVKM. This CDR3 region has 12 residues. V shed 2 bases and J shed 10 bases, with 10 bases lying between them. Here the CDR3 DNA reads TGTGCCAGCAGTTTACTGGGACTTGCGCAGTATTTT. It is translated as CASSLLGLAQYF.

The chain couples TRBV2 to TRBJ1-4; a weak D match, TRBD1 (5 bases). CDR1 is SNHLY and CDR2 is FYNNEI in the germline V gene. The CDR3 covers 15 residues. V was cut by 0 bases and J by 7 bases, with 12 bases left in between. CDR3 amino acids: CASSEARGVGEKLFF. CDR3 coding DNA: TGTGCCAGCAGTGAAGCTAGAGGGGTTGGTGAAAAACTGTTTTTT.

This clonotype was observed a handful of times. The chain links TRBV12-3 or TRBV12-4 to TRBJ2-3; 10 nucleotides align to TRBD1. The CDR3 extends over 16 amino acids. With V trimmed by 5 bases and J by 3 bases, 8 bases remained unmatched. The CDR3 bases are TGTGCCAGCAGTCCGGGACAGGGGATGAGTACAGATACGCAGTATTTT. Its translation: CASSPGQGMSTDTQYF.

This clonotype was counted at least ten times. The chain recombines TRBV2 with TRBJ1-6; 9 bases line up with TRBD1. The CDR3 runs to 16 residues. CDR1 and CDR2 (germline): SNHLY, FYNNEI. J lost 5 bases, V lost 5 bases, and 7 bases had no gene match. For the CDR3, the DNA is TGTGCCAGCAGTTCTCGGGACAGGGCCAATAATTCACCCCTCCACTTT. Translated, it gives CASSSRDRANNSPLHF.

The table lists this clonotype with many counts. The genes are TRBV28 and TRBJ2-3; TRBD2 agrees at 11 bases. The CDR3 has 18 residues. J gave up 2 bases and V 4 bases, and 11 bases lay outside the gene matches. CDR1 and CDR2 (germline): MDHEN, SYDVKM. DNA of the CDR3: TGTGCCAGCAGTTCACAGGGACTAGCGGTTCTCTTCACAGATACGCAGTATTTT. Translated: CASSSQGLAVLFTDTQYF.

The rearrangement joins TRBV12-3 or TRBV12-4 to TRBJ2-5; 8 bases agree with TRBD2. The CDR3 spans 14 residues. V was clipped by 8 bases and J by 4 bases; unmatched bases: 9. The CDR3 reads CASEGRLAGETQYF. CDR3 coding DNA: TGTGCCAGCGAGGGAAGGCTAGCGGGAGAGACCCAGTACTTC.

This chain joins TRBV10-3 and TRBJ2-3; D is perhaps TRBD2 (6 bases). Germline CDR1 and CDR2: ENHRY and SYGVKD. Trimming removed 4 bases at V and 4 bases at J, with 15 bases between. This CDR3 comprises 15 residues. CDR3 DNA: TGTGCCATCAGTGCTTCTACGGGAGTGGCAGATACGCAGTATTTT. Amino acids: CAISASTGVADTQYF.

V gene TRBV5-8 combines with J gene TRBJ1-6; D gene unclear. CDR3 length: 14 residues. V lost 4 bases and J lost 10, with 15 bases in between. Germline CDR1 SGHTS, CDR2 YDEGEE. The CDR3 DNA sequence: TGTGCCAGCAGCCCGGAAATACATGGCTCACCCCTCCACTTT. This codes for CASSPEIHGSPLHF.

This clonotype was detected only a few times. This chain connects TRBV6-2 or TRBV6-3 to TRBJ1-4, with D perhaps matching TRBD1 (6 bases). Trimming removed 3 bases at V and 7 bases at J, with 12 bases between. The CDR3 runs to 14 residues. CDR1 is MNHEY and CDR2 is SVGEGT in the germline V gene. CDR3 loop: CASSYLRGAEKLFF. The CDR3 DNA reads as TGTGCCAGCAGTTATCTGAGGGGGGCTGAAAAACTGTTTTTT.

This clonotype was seen a handful of times. This chain connects TRBV27 to TRBJ1-5; TRBD1 matches at 7 bases. V shed 2 bases, J shed 5 bases, and the junction held 6 bases outside the gene matches. CDR1 and CDR2 (germline): MNHEY, SMNVEV (reference sequence). The CDR3 runs 15 residues. Here the CDR3 DNA reads TGTGCCAGCAGTTTAGGGGCAGGGGGGCATCAGCCCCAGCATTTT. Amino acid sequence: CASSLGAGGHQPQHF.

This clonotype has more than one count but fewer than ten. J is TRBJ2-1 and V is TRBV11-3; D uncertain. This CDR3 comprises 14 residues. Germline values: CDR1 SGHNT, CDR2 YENEEA. The V gene lost 5 bases and the J gene lost 6 bases, with 14 bases spanning the gap. In nucleotides, the CDR3 is TGTGCCAGCAGCCGACCCCCCATGGCCAATGAGCAGTTCTTC. Translation: CASSRPPMANEQFF.